The 13 T cell receptor beta chains listed next were all sequenced from one sample in a study of PD-1 blockade in classical Hodgkin lymphoma. Every patient relapsed after autologous stem cell transplantation, and brentuximab vedotin exposure varied. Here immunoSEQ multiplex PCR was the method, and the copy in TCRdb shows in-frame clones only, minus some. The table lists 11,000 to 15,000 clones, 70% to 90% of them singletons. This material consisted of peripheral blood mononuclear cells (PBMCs), taken at baseline. Receptors originate from a human donor with classical Hodgkin lymphoma.

This clone was detected a few times. The DNA of the CDR3 is TGCGCCAGCAAGAGGACCGCGGGGGATAGGAAGGGCTACACCTTC. Protein sequence: CASKRTAGDRKGYTF. V usage is TRBV10-2 and J usage is TRBJ1-2, with TRBD1 as a possible D gene (5 bases). The CDR3 length is 15 residues. The germline V gene encodes CDR1 WSHSY and CDR2 SAAADI. V gave up 7 bases and J gave up 8 bases, with 23 bases separating them.

The V and J genes are TRBV5-4 and TRBJ1-3; D is perhaps TRBD1 (5 bases). Trimming removed 4 bases from V and 0 bases from J, with 17 bases in between. The germline V gene encodes CDR1 SGHNT and CDR2 YYREEE (reference sequence). The CDR3 length is 17 residues. CDR3 sequence: CASSPGQKRSSGNTIYF. The CDR3 nucleotides are TGTGCCAGCAGCCCGGGGCAGAAGCGAAGCTCTGGAAACACCATATATTTT.

The chain couples TRBV27 to TRBJ2-2; D is perhaps TRBD1 (5 bases). CDR1 and CDR2 (germline): MNHEY, SMNVEV (reference sequence). V lost 5 bases, J lost 1 base, and 20 bases lay in between. CDR3 length: 18 residues. The CDR3 DNA reads TGTGCCAGCAGTCCGGCGATCCGCCGGACACTGAACACCGGGGAGCTGTTTTTT. It yields the protein CASSPAIRRTLNTGELFF.

The V and J genes are TRBV14 and TRBJ2-3, with TRBD2 matching over 11 bases. V shed 0 bases, J shed 2 bases, and the junction held 10 bases outside the gene matches. The CDR3 extends over 19 amino acids. Germline lookup yields CDR1 SGHDN and CDR2 FVKESK. The DNA for the CDR3 is TGTGCCAGCAGCCAAGATGAGAGATTAGCGGGAGGGAACACAGATACGCAGTATTTT. It codes for CASSQDERLAGGNTDTQYF.

This sequence joins TRBV27 and TRBJ1-1; unclear D gene. Germline-derived CDR1 and CDR2 are MNHEY and SMNVEV (reference sequence). V was cut by 2 bases and J by 5 bases, with 9 bases left in between. This CDR3 is built from 13 residues. The CDR3 region is CASSLGVSTEAFF. The DNA of the CDR3 is TGTGCCAGCAGTTTAGGGGTGAGTACTGAAGCTTTCTTT.

The genes are TRBV25-1 and TRBJ1-4; D gene unclear. CDR1 and CDR2 from the germline V gene are MGHDK and SYGVNS. The CDR3 contains 16 residues. Trimming took 4 bases from V and 8 from J, leaving 20 bases between them. The CDR3 protein is CASSALSDILGEKLFF. CDR3 in DNA: TGTGCCAGCAGTGCCTTGAGTGACATCTTGGGGGAAAAACTGTTTTTT.

This chain connects TRBV18 to TRBJ1-5; D possibly corresponds to TRBD1 (6 bases). From germline, CDR1 is KGHSH and CDR2 LQKENI. This CDR3 has 13 amino acids. The V gene lost 3 bases and the J gene lost 7 bases, with 10 bases spanning the gap. The CDR3 protein is CASSPQGSQPQHF. Written as DNA, the CDR3 is TGTGCCAGCTCACCGCAGGGGTCCCAGCCCCAGCATTTT.

The genes are TRBV27 and TRBJ1-6, with 9 nucleotides matching TRBD1. The ends lost 6 bases at V and 7 bases at J; junction bases unmatched: 4. This CDR3 has 14 amino acids. CDR1 is MNHEY, CDR2 SMNVEV, per germline (reference sequence). CDR3 sequence (DNA): TGTGCCAGCAGCATACAGGGGGCGAATTCACCCCTCCACTTT. It yields the protein CASSIQGANSPLHF.

J is TRBJ1-5 and V is TRBV5-1, with D unresolved. This CDR3 is 15 amino acids long. Germline CDR1 reads SGHRS; CDR2 reads YFSETQ. V was cut by 4 bases and J by 2 bases, with 13 bases left in between. The CDR3 loop is CASSPGGRGNQPQHF. DNA for the CDR3: TGCGCCAGCAGCCCGGGAGGTAGGGGCAATCAGCCCCAGCATTTT.

The V call is TRBV4-3, the J call TRBJ2-7; D is perhaps TRBD1 or TRBD2 (6 bases each). This CDR3 is built from 16 residues. Trimming shortened V by 2 bases and J by 0 bases, and 14 bases separated the two germline ends. CDR1 is LGHNA, CDR2 YSLEER, per germline. In nucleotides, the CDR3 is TGCGCCAGCAGCCAATCATGGGGGGCCGACTCCTACGAGCAGTACTTC. Its translation: CASSQSWGADSYEQYF.

CDR3 DNA: TGCGCCAGCAGCTCTGGGACGGAATCCTACGAGCAGTACTTC. Its translation: CASSSGTESYEQYF. The genes are TRBV5-1 and TRBJ2-7, with D perhaps assigned TRBD1 or TRBD2 (5 bases each). Germline V gene sequence: CDR1 SGHRS, CDR2 YFSETQ. Between the trimmed V and J ends, which lost 3 bases and 1 base, there was a span of 11 bases. The CDR3 contains 14 residues.

The genes are TRBV28 and TRBJ2-1, with TRBD1 matching 10 bases. The CDR3 runs to 15 residues. Per the germline V gene, CDR1 is MDHEN and CDR2 is SYDVKM. J gave up 0 bases and V 6 bases, and 2 bases lay outside the gene matches. The CDR3 region has the DNA TGTGCCAGCAGGACAGGGGGCGCCTCCTACAATGAGCAGTTCTTC. This codes for CASRTGGASYNEQFF.

J is TRBJ1-5 and V is TRBV5-1; 7 bases are a match to TRBD1. Per germline, CDR1 SGHRS and CDR2 YFSETQ. The ends lost 0 bases at V and 4 bases at J; junction bases unmatched: 4. The CDR3 spans 15 residues. CDR3 in amino acids: CASSLGGQTNQPQHF. The CDR3 nucleotides are TGCGCCAGCAGCTTGGGGGGACAGACAAATCAGCCCCAGCATTTT.